This TCR beta chain comes out of a study of PD-L1 blockade in urothelial cancer. Germline CDR1 SNHLY, CDR2 FYNNEI. This CDR3 is built from 13 residues. Trimming left V 10 bases short and J 5 bases short, with 14 bases between. Time point given: pretreatment peripheral blood. All patients handed over anywhere from 1 to 8 samples, pretreatment and on-treatment. Produced via immunoSEQ multiplex PCR; TCRdb's table is partial and in-frame only. The sample yields approximately 19,000 clones, over 75% seen once. Sequencing used PBMCs, obtained around atezolizumab (anti-PD-L1) treatment. The sequence was collected from a man between 65 and 80 years old with urothelial cancer. The chain carries TRBV2 and TRBJ2-2; possible D gene TRBD2, 5 bases. CDR3 nucleotides: TGTGCCACCACACCGAGGAGGACCGGGGAGCTGTTTTTT. Residues: CATTPRRTGELFF.